This T cell receptor beta chain came from a study of TIL therapy for anti-PD-1-resistant metastatic lung cancer. Study information: Median patient age was about 50, ranging about 35-85 years. Most patients had lung adenocarcinoma. Findings and caveats of the study: Infused TIL clonotypes partially replaced the baseline blood repertoire, then decayed over months. This highly selected cohort may not generalize to typical lung cancer patients.

The libraries were made with immunoSEQ v3. The method was immunoSEQ multiplex PCR; TCRdb's version includes in-frame clones alone and lacks a portion of them. This sample yields approximately 15,000 clones, of which more than 70% are seen a single time; approximately 0.85% belongs to the top ten. This CDR3 region has 15 residues. The germline V and J ends were trimmed by 0 bases and 0 bases, with 11 bases remaining between them. Per the germline V gene, CDR1 is GTSNPN and CDR2 is SVGIG (reference sequence). Comments on this clone: What it binds is unknown.

Stated time point: pre-treatment sample, taken before nivolumab and TIL therapy. The input for sequencing was blood, taken at baseline. The receptor comes from a person aged 25-85 years with non-small cell lung cancer. The chain carries TRBV30 and TRBJ1-1; D is uncertain. DNA of the CDR3: TGTGCCTGGAGTGTAATGGGCAGGATGAACACTGAAGCTTTCTTT. Its protein is CAWSVMGRMNTEAFF.